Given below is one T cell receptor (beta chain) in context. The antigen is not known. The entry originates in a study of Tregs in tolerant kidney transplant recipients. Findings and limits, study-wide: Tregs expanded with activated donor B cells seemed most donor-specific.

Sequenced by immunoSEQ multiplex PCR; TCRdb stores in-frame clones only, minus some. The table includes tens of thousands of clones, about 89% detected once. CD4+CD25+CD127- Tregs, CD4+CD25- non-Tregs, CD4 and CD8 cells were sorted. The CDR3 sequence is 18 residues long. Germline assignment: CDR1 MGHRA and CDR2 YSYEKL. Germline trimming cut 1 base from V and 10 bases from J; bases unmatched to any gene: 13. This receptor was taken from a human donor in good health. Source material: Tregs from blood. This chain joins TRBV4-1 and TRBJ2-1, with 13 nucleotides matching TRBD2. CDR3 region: CASSQVIKGTSGIPEQFF. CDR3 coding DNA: TGCGCCAGCAGCCAAGTAATAAAAGGGACTAGCGGGATTCCCGAGCAGTTCTTC.